Listed below are T cell receptor beta chains from one sample, sequenced in a study of OX40 agonist ivuxolimab in advanced cancers. Here immunoSEQ multiplex PCR was the method, and the copy in TCRdb shows in-frame clones only, minus some. The sample includes 78,000 or so clones, approximately 92% of them seen just once. The source was CD4+ or CD8+ T cells sorted from blood, collected in a trial of the OX40 agonist ivuxolimab. All receptors come from an adult with an advanced solid tumor such as melanoma, head and neck, liver or kidney cancer. Each CDR3 is given with its conserved first and last residue. Each record gives: D gene, J gene, clone size, V gene, CDR3 protein, CDR3 DNA. The D gene is left open where the match is weak. Clone size is shown for a subset of rows, as once, few, many or a class of expanded clone.

- | TRBJ1-1 | - | TRBV5-6 | CASSQRPVEAFF | TGTGCCAGCAGCCAGCGTCCGGTGGAAGCTTTCTTT
- | TRBJ2-3 | - | TRBV5-6 | CASSSPAEDKWRDTQYF | TGTGCCAGCAGCTCGCCAGCTGAGGACAAATGGCGGGATACGCAGTATTTT
- | TRBJ2-7 | - | TRBV7-2 | CASSLARGGPYEQYF | TGTGCCAGCAGCTTAGCCAGGGGCGGACCCTACGAGCAGTACTTC
- | TRBJ1-2 | - | TRBV10-2 | CASSESPGAGYTF | TGCGCCAGCAGTGAGTCCCCAGGGGCTGGCTACACCTTC
TRBD2 | TRBJ2-5 | - | TRBV6-4 | CASSESAGASETQYF | TGTGCCAGCAGTGAGTCAGCGGGGGCCTCAGAGACCCAGTACTTC
- | TRBJ2-7 | - | TRBV9 | CASSVAPSSYEQYF | TGTGCCAGCAGCGTAGCTCCTAGCTCCTACGAGCAGTACTTC
- | TRBJ1-1 | - | TRBV2 | CASNLDSLNTEAFF | TGTGCCAGCAACCTGGACAGCCTGAACACTGAAGCTTTCTTT
- | TRBJ1-6 | few | TRBV2 | CASSSGRGSPLHF | TGTGCCAGCTCTTCAGGGAGGGGTTCACCCCTCCACTTT
- | TRBJ1-4 | - | TRBV6-5 | CASTRGTNEKLFF | TGTGCCAGCACTCGGGGGACTAATGAAAAACTGTTTTTT
TRBD2 | TRBJ2-3 | - | TRBV7-8 | CASSPRLAGITDTQYF | TGTGCCAGCAGCCCGCGACTAGCGGGGATCACAGATACGCAGTATTTT
- | TRBJ2-3 | - | TRBV6-1 | CASSESLGVTDTQYF | TGTGCCAGCAGTGAATCTTTGGGCGTCACAGATACGCAGTATTTT
TRBD1 | TRBJ1-1 | - | TRBV10-1 | CASSDGTGGERAFF | TGCGCCAGCAGTGACGGGACAGGGGGGGAGAGGGCTTTCTTT
TRBD1 | TRBJ1-2 | few | TRBV7-9 | CASSLALGQAKYGYTF | TGTGCCAGCAGCTTAGCGCTGGGACAGGCGAAATATGGCTACACCTTC
TRBD1 | TRBJ1-2 | - | TRBV29-1 | CSVPAGAQGGYGYTF | TGCAGCGTTCCCGCCGGGGCTCAGGGGGGCTATGGCTACACCTTC